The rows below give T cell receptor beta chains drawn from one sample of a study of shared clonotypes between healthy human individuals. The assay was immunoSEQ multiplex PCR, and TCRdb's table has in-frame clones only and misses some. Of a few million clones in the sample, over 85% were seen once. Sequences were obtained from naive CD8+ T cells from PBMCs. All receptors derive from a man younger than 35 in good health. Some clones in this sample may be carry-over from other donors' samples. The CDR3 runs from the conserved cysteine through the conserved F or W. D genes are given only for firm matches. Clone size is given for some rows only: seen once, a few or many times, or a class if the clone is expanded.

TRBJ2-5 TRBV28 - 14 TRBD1 TGTGCCAGCAGTCCGAGGACAGGGGAAGAGACCCAGTACTTC CASSPRTGEETQYF
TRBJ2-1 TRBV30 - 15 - TGTGCCTGGAGTGTAGGGGTGGGCCCCGTGGATGAGCAGTTCTTC CAWSVGVGPVDEQFF
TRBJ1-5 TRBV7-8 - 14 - TGTGCCAGCAGCGGCAGGACGGGGGATCAGCCCCAGCATTTT CASSGRTGDQPQHF
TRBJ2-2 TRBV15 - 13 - TGTGCCACCAGAGACAAGAACACCGGGGAGCTGTTTTTT CATRDKNTGELFF
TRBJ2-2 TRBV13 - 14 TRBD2 TGTGCCAGCAGCTCCGGGACTACCACCGGGGAGCTGTTTTTT CASSSGTTTGELFF
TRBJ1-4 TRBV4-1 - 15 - TGCGCCAGCAGCCAACTGGGGGGCGGGGGTGAAAAACTGTTTTTT CASSQLGGGGEKLFF
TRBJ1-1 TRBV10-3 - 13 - TGTGCCATCAGTGAGTTTAAGGACACTGAAGCTTTCTTT CAISEFKDTEAFF
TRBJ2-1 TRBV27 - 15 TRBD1 TGTGCCAGCAGGGCTCGACAGGGCCCGAACAATGAGCAGTTCTTC CASRARQGPNNEQFF
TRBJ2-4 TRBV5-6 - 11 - TGTGCCAGCAGGGGCAAAAACATTCAGTACTTC CASRGKNIQYF
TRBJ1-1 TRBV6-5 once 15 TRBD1 TGTGCCAGCCGAGCAGGGGGATGGGGCAACACTGAAGCTTTCTTT CASRAGGWGNTEAFF
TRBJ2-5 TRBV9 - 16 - TGTGCCAGCAGCATCTCCCGCGAGGCGATACAAGAGACCCAGTACTTC CASSISREAIQETQYF
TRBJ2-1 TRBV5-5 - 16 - TGTGCCAGCAGCATTCCGGGGCTCGCTCTGGGCAATGAGCAGTTCTTC CASSIPGLALGNEQFF
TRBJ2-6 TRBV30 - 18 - TGTGCCTGGAGCCCCAAATACGGGGCAGTGGCAGGGGCCAACGTCCTGACTTTC CAWSPKYGAVAGANVLTF
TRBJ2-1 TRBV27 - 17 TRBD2 TGTGCCAGCAGTTCTCGACTAGCGGGAGAAGTCTACAATGAGCAGTTCTTC CASSSRLAGEVYNEQFF
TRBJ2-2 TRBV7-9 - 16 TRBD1 TGTGCCAGCAGCCGCGAGAGGACAGGCGCGACCGGGGAGCTGTTTTTT CASSRERTGATGELFF
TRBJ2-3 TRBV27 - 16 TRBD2 TGTGCCAGCAGTTTATGGGGACTAGCGGACACAGATACGCAGTATTTT CASSLWGLADTDTQYF
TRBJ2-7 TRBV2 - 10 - TGTGCCAGCAAATCGGTACGGCGGTACTTC CASKSVRRYF
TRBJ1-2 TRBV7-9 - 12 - TGTGCCAGCAGGGGTTTTAGTCTTGGCTACACCTTC CASRGFSLGYTF
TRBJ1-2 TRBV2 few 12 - TGTGCCAGCGGCAATCGTGGGGATGGCTACACCTTC CASGNRGDGYTF
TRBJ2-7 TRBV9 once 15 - TGTGCCAGCAGCTCACGGCCCGGGGTGCTCGAGGAGCAGTACTTC CASSSRPGVLEEQYF
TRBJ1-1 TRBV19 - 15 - TGTGCCAGTACCCCTTTCGCAGGGTTCGGCACTGAAGCTTTCTTT CASTPFAGFGTEAFF
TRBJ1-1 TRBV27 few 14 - TGTGCCACCGCCTCCCTTGGGGGCGGAACTGAAGCTTTCTTT CATASLGGGTEAFF
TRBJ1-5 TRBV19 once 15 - TGTGCCAGTAGTATAATAAGGGATCGGAATCAGCCCCAGCATTTT CASSIIRDRNQPQHF
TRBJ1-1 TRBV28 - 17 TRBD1 TGTGCCAGCAGTTTAGATTCGTCGACAGGGATGAACACTGAAGCTTTCTTT CASSLDSSTGMNTEAFF
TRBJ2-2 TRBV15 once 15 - TGTGCCACCAGCGTTAGCGTGACGAACACCGGGGAGCTGTTTTTT CATSVSVTNTGELFF
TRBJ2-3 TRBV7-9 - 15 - TGTGCCAGCAGCTTTGAGCAGGGGAGCACAGATACGCAGTATTTT CASSFEQGSTDTQYF
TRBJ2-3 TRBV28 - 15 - TGTGCCAGCAGTCTGCTTACGGGAGCGGTAGATACGCAGTATTTT CASSLLTGAVDTQYF
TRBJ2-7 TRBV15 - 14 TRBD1 TGTGCCACCAGCACGGGACAGGGGTCCTACGAGCAGTACTTC CATSTGQGSYEQYF
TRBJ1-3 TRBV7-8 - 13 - TGTGCCAGCTCGGGCGGGGGTGGAAACACCATATATTTT CASSGGGGNTIYF
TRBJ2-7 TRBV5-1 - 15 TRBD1 TGCGCCAGCAGCACCTTGGGACAGGCCGGCTACGAGCAGTACTTC CASSTLGQAGYEQYF
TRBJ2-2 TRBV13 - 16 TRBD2 TGTGCCAGCAGCTCAGTCGCGGGGGAAAACGACGGGGAGCTGTTTTTT CASSSVAGENDGELFF
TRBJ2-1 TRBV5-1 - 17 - TGCGCCAGCAGCACTTACAGGGTGGTGGATCCATACAATGAGCAGTTCTTC CASSTYRVVDPYNEQFF
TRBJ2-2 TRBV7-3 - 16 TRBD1 TGTGCCAGCAGCACCCGGACGACAGGGCGCACCGGGGAGCTGTTTTTT CASSTRTTGRTGELFF
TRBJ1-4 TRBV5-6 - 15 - TGTGCCAGCAGCTACGACCGTTGGGCTAATGAAAAACTGTTTTTT CASSYDRWANEKLFF
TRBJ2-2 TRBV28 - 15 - TGTGCCAGCAGGCTGGGACTCCGAAACACCGGGGAGCTGTTTTTT CASRLGLRNTGELFF
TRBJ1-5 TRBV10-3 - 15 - TGTGCCATCAGTGGGTCCGGGGATAGCAATCAGCCCCAGCATTTT CAISGSGDSNQPQHF
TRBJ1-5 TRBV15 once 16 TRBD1 TGTGCCACCAGCAGAGCAGGGGGCGCGGGCAATCAGCCCCAGCATTTT CATSRAGGAGNQPQHF
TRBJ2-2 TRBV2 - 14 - TGTGCCAGCAGTGAAATGCCTAGCGTCGGGGAGCTGTTTTTT CASSEMPSVGELFF
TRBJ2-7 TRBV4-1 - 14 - TGCGCCAGCAGCCCCTTTAGTATCTCCTACGAGCAGTACTTC CASSPFSISYEQYF
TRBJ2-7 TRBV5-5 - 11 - TGTGCCAGCAGCTTGAGCGCGGAACAGTACTTC CASSLSAEQYF
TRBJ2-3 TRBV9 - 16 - TGTGCCAGCAGCGTATTCACGGGAGTAGGCCCAGATACGCAGTATTTT CASSVFTGVGPDTQYF
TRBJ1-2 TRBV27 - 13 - TGTGCCAGCAGCCCCGGACCTTACTATGGCTACACCTTC CASSPGPYYGYTF
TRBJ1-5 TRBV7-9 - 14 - TGTGCCAGCAGCTGGGGAGGGATCAATCAGCCCCAGCATTTT CASSWGGINQPQHF
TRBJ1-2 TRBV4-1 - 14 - TGCGCCAGCAGCCAAGTGGGGGGAATCTATGGCTACACCTTC CASSQVGGIYGYTF
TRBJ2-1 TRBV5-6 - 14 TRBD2 TGTGCCAGTCAGCGGGAGGCCTCCTACAATGAGCAGTTCTTC CASQREASYNEQFF
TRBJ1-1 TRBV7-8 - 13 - TGTGCCAGCAGCCTGGACACGTACACTGAAGCTTTCTTT CASSLDTYTEAFF
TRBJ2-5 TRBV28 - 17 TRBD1 TGTGCCAGCTACCGAAACCGCGAAGGGACAGGGGAAGAGACCCAGTACTTC CASYRNREGTGEETQYF
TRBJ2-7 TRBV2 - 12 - TGTGCCAGCAGAGGGTCATCATACGAGCAGTACTTC CASRGSSYEQYF
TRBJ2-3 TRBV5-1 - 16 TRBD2 TGCGCCAGCAGCCTTCGGACTAGCGGAGCCACAGATACGCAGTATTTT CASSLRTSGATDTQYF
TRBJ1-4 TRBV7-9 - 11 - TGTGCCAGCAGCTCAAGGGAAAAACTGTTTTTT CASSSREKLFF
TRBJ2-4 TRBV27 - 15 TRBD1 TGTGCCAGCAGTTCCGACAGGGTATACAAAAACATTCAGTACTTC CASSSDRVYKNIQYF
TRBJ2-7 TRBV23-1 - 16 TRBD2 TGCGCCAGCAGTCAATCCAAGCGGGAGGGCTGCTGCGAGCAGTACTTC CASSQSKREGCCEQYF
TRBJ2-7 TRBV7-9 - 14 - TGTGCCAGCAGCTTCGTAGGCCTGGCTGCGGAGCAGTACTTC CASSFVGLAAEQYF
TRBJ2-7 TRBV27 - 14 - TGTGCCAGCAGTTCTGGGACAACCCCCTACGAGCAGTACTTC CASSSGTTPYEQYF
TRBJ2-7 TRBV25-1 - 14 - TGTGCCAGCAGTGAATCTAGGGGAACCTACGAGCAGTACTTC CASSESRGTYEQYF
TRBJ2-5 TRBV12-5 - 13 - TGTGCTAGTGGTATCGGAGGGGAAGAGACCCAGTACTTC CASGIGGEETQYF
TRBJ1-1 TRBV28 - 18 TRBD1 TGTGCCAGCAGTTCCATCGGACAGGGGGTTTATGGGAACACTGAAGCTTTCTTT CASSSIGQGVYGNTEAFF
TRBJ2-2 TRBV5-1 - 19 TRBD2 TGCGCCAGCAGCTTCGGCGGTAGTACTAGCGGGTACTACACCGGGGAGCTGTTTTTT CASSFGGSTSGYYTGELFF
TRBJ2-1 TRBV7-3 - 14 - TGTGCCAGCAGCTCATGGAGGGGGTCCAATGAGCAGTTCTTC CASSSWRGSNEQFF
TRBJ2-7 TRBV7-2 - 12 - TGTGCCAGCAGCTTGGACAGTCCCGAGCAGTACTTC CASSLDSPEQYF